The 10 T cell receptor beta chains in this list originate from one sample, sequenced in a study of T cell clusters in autoimmune cytopenias. TRB rearrangements were amplified by touch-down multiplex PCR with mixed TRB-A/B primers. TCRdb derives one entry per CDR3 protein from the multiplex PCR reads, leaving out DNA. The listing records some 2,000 distinct CDR3 sequences. Each sample's input was 250 ng genomic DNA, approximately 37,500 genome equivalents. These data were also filed under a second study, of T cell repertoires in aging, cancer and after chemotherapy.

The sample consisted of peripheral blood. The receptors derive from a human donor in good health.

CDR3 amino acids: CASRKRPDGYTF. This rearrangement joins TRBV28 to TRBJ1-2. The CDR3 covers 12 residues. Looked up from germline, CDR1 is MDHEN and CDR2 is SYDVKM.

The CDR3 reads CASGDRANQPQHF. The rearrangement links TRBV28 to TRBJ1-5; checking the TCRdb D call of TRBD1 is not possible without DNA. The V gene's germline CDR1 is MDHEN and CDR2 SYDVKM. The CDR3 loop spans 13 amino acids.

In terms of frequency, this clonotype is medium-sized. The genes are TRBV18 and TRBJ1-2. The germline V gene has CDR1 KGHSH and CDR2 LQKENI. The CDR3 covers 14 residues. CDR3 region: CASSLLQEDYGYTF. Drawing the rest from reference TRBV18 and TRBJ1-2, the complete variable domain is NAGVMQNPRHLVRRRGQEARLRCSPMKGHSHVYWYRQLPEEGLKFMVYLQKENIIDESGMPKERFSAEFPKEGPSILRIQQVVRGDSAAYFCASSLLQEDYGYTFGSGTRLTVV.

The chain links TRBV28 to TRBJ2-7; lacking DNA, the TRBD1 call made by TCRdb goes unchecked. This CDR3 has 13 amino acids. CDR1 and CDR2 (germline): MDHEN, SYDVKM. CDR3: CASIGAVTYEQYF.

According to its frequency, this clonotype is large (0.1 to 1%). The rearrangement links TRBV30 to TRBJ2-3; lacking DNA, the TRBD1 call made by TCRdb goes unchecked. The CDR3 contains 12 residues. Germline-derived CDR1 and CDR2 are GTSNPN and SVGIG (reference sequence). The chain's CDR3 is CAWSEGGDTQYF.

This chain uses TRBV20-1 with TRBJ1-6; the D gene TCRdb calls, TRBD1, cannot be checked with no DNA. Germline CDR1 and CDR2: DFQATT and SNEGSKA (reference sequence). The CDR3 totals 14 residues. CDR3 protein: CSARGPAYNSPLHF.

This clonotype is deemed medium-sized (0.01 to 0.1%) by its frequency. The CDR3 is CASSSNGNSPLHF. The gene calls are TRBV7-2 and TRBJ1-6. The CDR3 has 13 residues. The germline CDR1 and CDR2 sequences are SGHTA and FQGNSA.

This chain joins TRBV28 and TRBJ1-1. Germline CDR1 MDHEN, CDR2 SYDVKM. The CDR3 loop spans 16 amino acids. The CDR3 spells CASSTLAGRMNTEAFF.

This clonotype registers medium-sized (0.01 to 0.1%) by frequency. The V and J genes are TRBV24-1 and TRBJ2-1; TCRdb calls TRBD2, which cannot be checked without DNA. CDR1 is KGHDR, CDR2 SFDVKD, per germline. The CDR3 has 14 residues. The CDR3 here is CATGRTSDFNEQFF.

This clonotype is labeled medium-sized based on frequency. The rearrangement joins TRBV5-1 to TRBJ2-5; checking the TCRdb D call of TRBD1 is not possible without DNA. In germline, CDR1 is SGHRS, CDR2 YFSETQ. The CDR3 totals 14 residues. This CDR3 is CASSLQEYQETQYF.